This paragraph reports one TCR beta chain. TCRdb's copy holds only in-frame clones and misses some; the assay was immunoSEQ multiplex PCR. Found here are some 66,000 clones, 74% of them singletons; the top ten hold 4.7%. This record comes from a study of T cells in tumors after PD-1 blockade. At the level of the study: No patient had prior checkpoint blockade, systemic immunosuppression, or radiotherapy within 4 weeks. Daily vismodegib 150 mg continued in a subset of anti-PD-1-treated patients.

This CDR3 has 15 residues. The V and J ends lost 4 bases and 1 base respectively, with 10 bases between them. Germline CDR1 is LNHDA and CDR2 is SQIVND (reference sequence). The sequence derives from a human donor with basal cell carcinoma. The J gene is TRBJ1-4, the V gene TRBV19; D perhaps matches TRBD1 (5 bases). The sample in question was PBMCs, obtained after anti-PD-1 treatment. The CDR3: CASSTGPGTNEKLFF. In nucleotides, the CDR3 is TGTGCCAGTAGTACAGGGCCTGGAACTAATGAAAAACTGTTTTTT.